Listed below are T cell receptor beta chains from one sample, sequenced in a study of blood T cell repertoires in COVID-19. Clones were sequenced by immunoSEQ multiplex PCR, and TCRdb holds only the in-frame ones, with some missing. The table has more than 400,000 clones, less than 95% seen once. The sequenced material came from PBMCs or T cells enriched from blood (not recorded which). Every receptor here comes from a man aged 18 to 30 who had recovered from COVID-19. The CDR3 runs from the conserved cysteine through the conserved F or W. The order of the fields is V gene, clone size, J gene, D gene, CDR3 protein, CDR3 DNA. The D gene is left open where the match is weak. Size tells how often a clone was seen (once, few, many) or the class of an expanded clone, and some rows leave it out.

TRBV15	-	TRBJ1-5	-	CATSSGQGMQPQHF	TGTGCCACCAGCAGCGGGCAGGGGATGCAGCCCCAGCATTTT
TRBV10-3	few	TRBJ1-1	-	CAISETGITEAFF	TGTGCCATCAGTGAGACAGGGATCACTGAAGCTTTCTTT
TRBV19	-	TRBJ2-7	-	CASSIAQGSEQYF	TGTGCCAGTAGTATAGCACAGGGAAGCGAGCAGTACTTC
TRBV6-5	-	TRBJ1-5	-	CASSLDSLNQPQHF	TGTGCCAGCAGCCTAGACAGTCTCAATCAGCCCCAGCATTTT
TRBV4-1	many	TRBJ1-6	-	CASSQVPNSPLHF	TGCGCCAGCAGCCAAGTTCCGAATTCACCCCTCCACTTT
TRBV10-2	-	TRBJ1-3	-	CASSDRGSGNTIYF	TGCGCCAGCAGTGACAGGGGCTCTGGAAACACCATATATTTT
TRBV19	-	TRBJ2-1	TRBD1	CASSPDPRDRGYNEQFF	TGTGCCAGTAGTCCGGACCCCCGGGACAGGGGCTACAATGAGCAGTTCTTC
TRBV7-9	-	TRBJ2-7	TRBD1	CASSSGTGYGEQYF	TGTGCCAGCAGCTCCGGGACAGGGTATGGCGAGCAGTACTTC
TRBV9	-	TRBJ2-1	TRBD2	CASSVRGGSYNEQFF	TGTGCCAGCAGCGTGCGGGGAGGGAGCTACAATGAGCAGTTCTTC
TRBV15	-	TRBJ2-7	-	CATSPRGIFYEQYF	TGTGCCACCAGCCCCCGGGGTATATTCTACGAGCAGTACTTC
TRBV24-1	-	TRBJ2-5	TRBD1	CATSGGQGSKETQYF	TGTGCCACCAGTGGGGGACAGGGGAGCAAAGAGACCCAGTACTTC
TRBV7-3	-	TRBJ2-3	TRBD2	CASSLTISGRLTDTQYF	TGTGCCAGCAGCTTAACGATCAGCGGGAGGCTCACAGATACGCAGTATTTT
TRBV7-2	-	TRBJ2-1	-	CASSLVGEAFNEQFF	TGTGCCAGCAGCTTAGTGGGGGAGGCCTTCAATGAGCAGTTCTTC
TRBV19	once	TRBJ1-2	-	CASTKGNLNYGYTF	TGTGCCAGTACGAAGGGGAACCTAAACTATGGCTACACCTTC
TRBV7-2	-	TRBJ2-7	TRBD1	CASSRGPSYEQYF	TGTGCCAGCAGCAGGGGGCCCTCCTACGAGCAGTACTTC
TRBV20-1	-	TRBJ1-1	-	CSAQGKTEAFF	TGCAGTGCGCAGGGGAAGACTGAAGCTTTCTTT
TRBV7-6	once	TRBJ2-5	TRBD1	CASSLVSATGGRETQYF	TGTGCCAGCAGCTTAGTTTCAGCCACAGGGGGCAGGGAGACCCAGTACTTC
TRBV7-8	-	TRBJ2-3	-	CASSLLRNTDTQYF	TGTGCCAGCAGCTTACTGCGGAACACAGATACGCAGTATTTT
TRBV10-3	-	TRBJ2-1	-	CAISPEGGFSEQFF	TGTGCCATCAGTCCCGAGGGAGGCTTCAGTGAGCAGTTCTTC
TRBV5-6	-	TRBJ1-1	TRBD1	CASTRTGGDTEAFF	TGTGCCAGCACCAGGACAGGGGGGGACACTGAAGCTTTCTTT
TRBV7-6	-	TRBJ1-2	TRBD1	CASSRDSNYGYTF	TGTGCCAGCAGCAGGGACAGCAACTATGGCTACACCTTC
TRBV2	-	TRBJ1-2	-	CASSERQGYGYTF	TGTGCCAGCAGTGAAAGGCAGGGCTATGGCTACACCTTC
TRBV6-2/TRBV6-3	many	TRBJ1-2	-	CASSITVNYGYTF	TGTGCCAGCAGTATCACAGTTAACTATGGCTACACCTTC
TRBV5-6	-	TRBJ1-2	-	CASSAQGLGYGYTF	TGTGCCAGCAGCGCACAGGGTTTAGGCTATGGCTACACCTTC
TRBV7-3	-	TRBJ1-6	TRBD1	CASSSRDRDNSPLHF	TGTGCCAGCAGCTCCCGGGACAGGGATAATTCACCCCTCCACTTT
TRBV19	-	TRBJ2-1	TRBD1	CASTHFRTGNEQFF	TGTGCCAGTACCCATTTTAGGACAGGCAATGAGCAGTTCTTC
TRBV2	once	TRBJ1-6	-	CASSSEVGLSYNSPLHF	TGTGCCAGCAGCTCCGAGGTGGGTTTGTCCTATAATTCACCCCTCCACTTT
TRBV2	-	TRBJ2-5	TRBD2	CASSGFRAGGETQYF	TGTGCCAGCAGTGGGTTCAGGGCGGGAGGCGAGACCCAGTACTTC
TRBV19	-	TRBJ2-2	TRBD2	CASIFAGGLVGELFF	TGTGCCAGTATCTTCGCGGGAGGGCTCGTCGGGGAGCTGTTTTTT
TRBV5-1	-	TRBJ1-2	-	CASSLGEGIYGYTF	TGCGCCAGCAGCTTGGGTGAGGGTATCTATGGCTACACCTTC
TRBV11-3	-	TRBJ1-4	TRBD1	CASSYSGTGRNEKLFF	TGTGCCAGCAGTTATTCCGGGACAGGCCGAAATGAAAAACTGTTTTTT
TRBV19	-	TRBJ2-7	-	CANLRAYEQYF	TGTGCCAACCTGAGGGCATACGAGCAGTACTTC
TRBV7-9	-	TRBJ1-6	-	CASSSTITDQWESPLHF	TGTGCCAGCAGTTCCACCATAACTGACCAGTGGGAGTCACCCCTCCACTTT
TRBV28	-	TRBJ2-2	-	CASSYPSGNTGELFF	TGTGCCAGCAGCTACCCCTCGGGGAACACCGGGGAGCTGTTTTTT
TRBV4-1	-	TRBJ2-1	TRBD2	CASSQLPPGGISYNELEQFF	TGCGCCAGCAGCCAACTCCCACCGGGGGGAATATCCTACAATGAGTTGGAGCAGTTCTTC
TRBV2	-	TRBJ1-2	-	CASVNSQKTYGYTF	TGTGCCAGCGTGAACAGCCAAAAAACCTATGGCTACACCTTC
TRBV18	-	TRBJ1-5	-	CASSLNDRHNQPQHF	TGTGCCAGCTCACTCAATGACAGACACAATCAGCCCCAGCATTTT
TRBV5-1	-	TRBJ2-7	TRBD2	CASRKPGTNSYEQYF	TGCGCCAGCAGAAAACCCGGGACTAACTCCTACGAGCAGTACTTC
TRBV18	-	TRBJ2-1	-	CASSPSNEQFF	TGTGCCAGCTCACCCTCGAATGAGCAGTTCTTC
TRBV5-4	-	TRBJ1-3	-	CASSLALGNTIYF	TGTGCCAGCAGCTTGGCTCTAGGAAACACCATATATTTT
TRBV28	-	TRBJ2-1	-	CATQEGLGLEQFF	TGTGCCACCCAAGAGGGCCTTGGGTTGGAGCAGTTCTTC
TRBV25-1	-	TRBJ1-3	TRBD1	CATFLRDRTLCSGNTIYF	TGTGCCACCTTCCTCCGGGACAGGACCCTGTGTTCCGGAAACACCATATATTTT
TRBV11-3	-	TRBJ1-1	-	CASSRNGENTEAFF	TGTGCCAGCAGTCGAAACGGGGAGAACACTGAAGCTTTCTTT
TRBV28	-	TRBJ1-2	TRBD1	CASSQGESGYTF	TGTGCCAGCAGCCAGGGGGAGAGTGGCTACACCTTC
TRBV7-9	-	TRBJ1-4	-	CASRSKGEKLFF	TGTGCCAGCAGAAGCAAGGGGGAAAAACTGTTTTTT
TRBV28	few	TRBJ2-3	-	CASLGERLTDTQYF	TGTGCCAGCCTTGGGGAGCGACTAACAGATACGCAGTATTTT